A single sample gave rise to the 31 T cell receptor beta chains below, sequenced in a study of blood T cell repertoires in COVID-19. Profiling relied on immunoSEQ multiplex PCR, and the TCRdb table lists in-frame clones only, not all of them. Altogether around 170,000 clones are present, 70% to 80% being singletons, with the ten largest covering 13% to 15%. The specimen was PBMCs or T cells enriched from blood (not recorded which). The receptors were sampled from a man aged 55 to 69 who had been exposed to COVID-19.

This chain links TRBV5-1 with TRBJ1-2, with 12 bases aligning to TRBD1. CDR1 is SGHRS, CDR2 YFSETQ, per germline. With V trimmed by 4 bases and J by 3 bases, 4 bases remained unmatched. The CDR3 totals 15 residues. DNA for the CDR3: TGCGCCAGCAGCCACGGGACAGGGGGCGACTATGGCTACACCTTC. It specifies CASSHGTGGDYGYTF.

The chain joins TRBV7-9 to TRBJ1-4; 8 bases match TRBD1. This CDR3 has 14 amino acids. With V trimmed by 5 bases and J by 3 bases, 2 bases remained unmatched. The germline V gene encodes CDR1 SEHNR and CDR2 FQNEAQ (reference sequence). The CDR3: CASSPTGANEKLFF. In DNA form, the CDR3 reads TGTGCCAGCAGCCCGACAGGGGCTAATGAAAAACTGTTTTTT.

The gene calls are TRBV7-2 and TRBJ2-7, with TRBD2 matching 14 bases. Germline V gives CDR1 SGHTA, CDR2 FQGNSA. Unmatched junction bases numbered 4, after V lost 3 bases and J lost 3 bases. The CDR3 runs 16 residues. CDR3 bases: TGTGCCAGCAGCTTGGGACTAGCGGGAGTCTTCTACGAGCAGTACTTC. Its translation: CASSLGLAGVFYEQYF.

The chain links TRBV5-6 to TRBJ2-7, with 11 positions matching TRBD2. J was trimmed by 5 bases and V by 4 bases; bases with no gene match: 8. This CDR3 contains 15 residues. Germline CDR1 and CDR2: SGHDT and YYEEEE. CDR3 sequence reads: CASSITSGSFNEQYF. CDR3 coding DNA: TGTGCCAGCAGCATTACTAGCGGGAGTTTCAACGAGCAGTACTTC.

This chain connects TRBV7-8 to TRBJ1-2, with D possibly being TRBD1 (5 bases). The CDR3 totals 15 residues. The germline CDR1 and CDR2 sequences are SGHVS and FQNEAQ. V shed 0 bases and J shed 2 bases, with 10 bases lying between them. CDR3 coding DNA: TGTGCCAGCAGCTTAGCCCTGGACATCAACTATGGCTACACCTTC. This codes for CASSLALDINYGYTF.

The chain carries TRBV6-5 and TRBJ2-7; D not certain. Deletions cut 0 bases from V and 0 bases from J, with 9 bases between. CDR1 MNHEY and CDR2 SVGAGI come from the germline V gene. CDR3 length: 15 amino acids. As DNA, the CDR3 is TGTGCCAGCAGTTACTCGGTGGCAGTCTCCTACGAGCAGTACTTC. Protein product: CASSYSVAVSYEQYF.

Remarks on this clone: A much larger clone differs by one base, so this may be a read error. This chain's CDR3 is CASSLEQGANYGYTF. The CDR3 DNA reads as TGTGCCAGCAGCCTGGAACAGGGGGCAAACTATGGCTACACCTTC. V is TRBV5-6 and J is TRBJ1-2; 9 nucleotides agree with TRBD1. Per germline, CDR1 SGHDT and CDR2 YYEEEE. Unmatched junction bases numbered 6, after V lost 4 bases and J lost 2 bases. This CDR3 contains 15 residues.

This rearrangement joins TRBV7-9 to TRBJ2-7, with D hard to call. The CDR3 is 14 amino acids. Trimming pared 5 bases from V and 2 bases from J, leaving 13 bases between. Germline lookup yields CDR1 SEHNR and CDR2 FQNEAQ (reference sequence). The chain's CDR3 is CASSPGRPPYEQYF. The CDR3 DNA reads TGTGCCAGCAGCCCGGGTAGGCCCCCCTACGAGCAGTACTTC.

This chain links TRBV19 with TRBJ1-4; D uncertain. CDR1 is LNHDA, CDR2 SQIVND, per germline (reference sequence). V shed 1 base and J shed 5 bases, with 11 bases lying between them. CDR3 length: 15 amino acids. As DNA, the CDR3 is TGTGCCAGTAGTATAGCTGGCGGTCTGAATGAAAAACTGTTTTTT. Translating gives CASSIAGGLNEKLFF.

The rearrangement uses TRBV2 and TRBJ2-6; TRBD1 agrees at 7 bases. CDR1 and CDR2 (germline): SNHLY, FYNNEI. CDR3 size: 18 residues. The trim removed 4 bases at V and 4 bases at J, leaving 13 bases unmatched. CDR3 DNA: TGTGCCAGCAGTGGAAGGCCGACAGGGCATAAGGGGGCCAACGTCCTGACTTTC. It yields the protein CASSGRPTGHKGANVLTF. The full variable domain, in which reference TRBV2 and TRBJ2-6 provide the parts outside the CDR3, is EPEVTQTPSHQVTQMGQEVILRCVPISNHLYFYWYRQILGQKVEFLVSFYNNEISEKSEIFDDQFSVERPDGSNFTLKIRSTKLEDSAMYFCASSGRPTGHKGANVLTFGAGSRLTVL.

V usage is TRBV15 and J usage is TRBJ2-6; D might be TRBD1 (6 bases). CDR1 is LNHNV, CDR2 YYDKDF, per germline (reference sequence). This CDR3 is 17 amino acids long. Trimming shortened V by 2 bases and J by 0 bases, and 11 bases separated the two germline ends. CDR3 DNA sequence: TGTGCCACCAGCAGAACGACAGGATACTCTGGGGCCAACGTCCTGACTTTC. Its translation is CATSRTTGYSGANVLTF.

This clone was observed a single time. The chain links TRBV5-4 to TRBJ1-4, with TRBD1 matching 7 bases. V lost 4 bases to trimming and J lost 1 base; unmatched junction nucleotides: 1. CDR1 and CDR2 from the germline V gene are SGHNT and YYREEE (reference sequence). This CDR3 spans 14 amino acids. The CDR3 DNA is TGTGCCAGCAGCCAGGGGGTAACTAATGAAAAACTGTTTTTT. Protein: CASSQGVTNEKLFF.

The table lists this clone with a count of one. The CDR3 region is CASSLVTLQGSLLYEQYF. The CDR3 DNA sequence: TGTGCCAGCAGCCTAGTAACGCTACAGGGGTCCCTACTCTACGAGCAGTACTTC. The chain is built from TRBV5-8 and TRBJ2-7, with 7 bases that match TRBD1. With V trimmed by 4 bases and J by 3 bases, 19 bases remained unmatched. CDR1 is SGHTS, CDR2 YDEGEE, per germline. This CDR3 is 18 amino acids long.

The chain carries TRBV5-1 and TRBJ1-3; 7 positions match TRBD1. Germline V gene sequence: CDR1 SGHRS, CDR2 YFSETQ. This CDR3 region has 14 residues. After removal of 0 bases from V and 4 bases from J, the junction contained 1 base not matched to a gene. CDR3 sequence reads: CASSLVTGGNTIYF. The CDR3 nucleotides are TGCGCCAGCAGCTTGGTGACAGGGGGAAACACCATATATTTT.

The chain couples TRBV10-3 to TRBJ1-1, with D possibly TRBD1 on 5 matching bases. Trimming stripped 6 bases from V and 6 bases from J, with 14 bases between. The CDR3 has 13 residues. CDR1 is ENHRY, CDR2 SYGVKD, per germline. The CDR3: CAIRPPAGAEAFF. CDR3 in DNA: TGTGCCATCAGACCCCCCGCGGGGGCTGAAGCTTTCTTT.

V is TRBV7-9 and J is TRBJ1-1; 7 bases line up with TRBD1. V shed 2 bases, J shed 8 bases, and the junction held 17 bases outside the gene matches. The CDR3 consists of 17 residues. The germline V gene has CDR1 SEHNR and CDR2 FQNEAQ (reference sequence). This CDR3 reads CASSLRQGTALHTEAFF. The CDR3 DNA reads TGTGCCAGCAGCTTAAGGCAGGGGACAGCGTTACATACGGAAGCTTTCTTT.

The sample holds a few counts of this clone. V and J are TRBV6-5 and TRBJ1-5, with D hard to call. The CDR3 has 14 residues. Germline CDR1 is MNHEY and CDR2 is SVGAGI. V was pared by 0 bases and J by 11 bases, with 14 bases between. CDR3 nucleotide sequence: TGTGCCAGCAGTTACTCGCCAGGACGGGAGGCCCAGCATTTT. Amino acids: CASSYSPGREAQHF.

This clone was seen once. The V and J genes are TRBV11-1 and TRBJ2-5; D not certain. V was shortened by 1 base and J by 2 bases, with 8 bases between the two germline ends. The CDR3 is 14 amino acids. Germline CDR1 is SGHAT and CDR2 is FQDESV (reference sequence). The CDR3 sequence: CASSLVPGQETQYF. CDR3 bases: TGTGCCAGCAGCTTAGTACCGGGTCAAGAGACCCAGTACTTC.

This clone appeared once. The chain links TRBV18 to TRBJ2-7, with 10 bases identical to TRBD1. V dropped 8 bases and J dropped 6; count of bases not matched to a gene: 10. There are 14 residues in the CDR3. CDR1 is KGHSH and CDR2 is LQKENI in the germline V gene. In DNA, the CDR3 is TGTGCCAGCGGAACCGGGACAGGGGAATTCGAGCAGTACTTC. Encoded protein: CASGTGTGEFEQYF.

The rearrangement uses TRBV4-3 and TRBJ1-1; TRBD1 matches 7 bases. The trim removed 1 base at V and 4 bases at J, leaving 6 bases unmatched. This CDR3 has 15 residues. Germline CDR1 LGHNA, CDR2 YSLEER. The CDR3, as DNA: TGCGCCAGCAGCCAAGGTGGGAACAGGGGCACTGAAGCTTTCTTT. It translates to CASSQGGNRGTEAFF.

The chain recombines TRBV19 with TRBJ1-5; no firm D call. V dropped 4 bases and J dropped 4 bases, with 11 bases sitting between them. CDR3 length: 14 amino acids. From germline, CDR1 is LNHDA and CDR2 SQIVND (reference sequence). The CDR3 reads CASSSRDQNQPQHF. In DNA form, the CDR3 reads TGTGCCAGTAGTAGCCGGGATCAAAATCAGCCCCAGCATTTT. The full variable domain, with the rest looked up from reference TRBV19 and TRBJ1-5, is DGGITQSPKYLFRKEGQNVTLSCEQNLNHDAMYWYRQDPGQGLRLIYYSQIVNDFQKGDIAEGYSVSREKKESFPLTVTSAQKNPTAFYLCASSSRDQNQPQHFGDGTRLSIL.

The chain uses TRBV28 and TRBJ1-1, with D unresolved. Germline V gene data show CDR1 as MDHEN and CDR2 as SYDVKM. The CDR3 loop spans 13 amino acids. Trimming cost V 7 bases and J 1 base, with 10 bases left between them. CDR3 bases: TGTGCCAGCACCCTATCAAAGAACACTGAAGCTTTCTTT. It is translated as CASTLSKNTEAFF.

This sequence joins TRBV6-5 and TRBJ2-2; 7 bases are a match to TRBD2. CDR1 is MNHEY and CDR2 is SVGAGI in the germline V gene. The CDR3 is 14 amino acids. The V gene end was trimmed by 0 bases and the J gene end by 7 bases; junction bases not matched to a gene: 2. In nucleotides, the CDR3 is TGTGCCAGCAGTTACTCGCGGGGGATCGGGGAGCTGTTTTTT. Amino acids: CASSYSRGIGELFF.

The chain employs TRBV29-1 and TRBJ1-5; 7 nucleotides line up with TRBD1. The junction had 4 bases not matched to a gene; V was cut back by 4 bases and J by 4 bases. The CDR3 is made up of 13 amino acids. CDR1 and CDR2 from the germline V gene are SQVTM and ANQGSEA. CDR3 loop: CSVARDRNQPQHF. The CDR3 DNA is TGCAGCGTTGCCCGGGACAGAAATCAGCCCCAGCATTTT.

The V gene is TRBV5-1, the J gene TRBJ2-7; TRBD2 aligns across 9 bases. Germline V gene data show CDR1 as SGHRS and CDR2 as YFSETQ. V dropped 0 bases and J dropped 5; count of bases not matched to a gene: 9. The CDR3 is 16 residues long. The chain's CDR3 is CASSLELAGVRNEQYF. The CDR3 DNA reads TGCGCCAGCAGCTTGGAGTTAGCGGGGGTTAGAAACGAGCAGTACTTC.

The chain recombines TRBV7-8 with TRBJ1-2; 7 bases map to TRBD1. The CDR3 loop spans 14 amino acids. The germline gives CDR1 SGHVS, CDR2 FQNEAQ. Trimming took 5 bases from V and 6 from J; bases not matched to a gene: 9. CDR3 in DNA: TGTGCCAGCAGCCCGAACAGGGGTGGCCATGGCTACACCTTC. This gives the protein CASSPNRGGHGYTF.

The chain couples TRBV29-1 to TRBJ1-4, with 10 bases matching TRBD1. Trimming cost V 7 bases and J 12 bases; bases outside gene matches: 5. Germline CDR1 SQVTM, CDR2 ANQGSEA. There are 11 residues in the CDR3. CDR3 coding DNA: TGCAGCGCCTGGACAGGGGGGGAACTGTTTTTT. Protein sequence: CSAWTGGELFF.

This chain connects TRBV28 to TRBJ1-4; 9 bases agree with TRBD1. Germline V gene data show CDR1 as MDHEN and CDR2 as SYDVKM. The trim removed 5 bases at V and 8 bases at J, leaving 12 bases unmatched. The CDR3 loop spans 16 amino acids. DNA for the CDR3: TGTGCCAGCAGTCCTTTGGGACAGGGCCATCAGGAAAAACTGTTTTTT. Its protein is CASSPLGQGHQEKLFF.

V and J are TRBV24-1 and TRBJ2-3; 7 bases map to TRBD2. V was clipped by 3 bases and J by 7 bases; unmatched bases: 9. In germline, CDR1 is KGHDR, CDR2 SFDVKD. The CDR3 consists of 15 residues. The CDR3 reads CATSDGLAVVYTQYF. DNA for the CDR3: TGTGCCACCAGTGATGGGCTAGCGGTTGTCTATACGCAGTATTTT.

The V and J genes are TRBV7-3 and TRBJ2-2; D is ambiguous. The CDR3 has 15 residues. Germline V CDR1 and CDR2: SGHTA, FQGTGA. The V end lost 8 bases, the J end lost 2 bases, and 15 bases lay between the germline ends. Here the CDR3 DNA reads TGTGCCAGCTCCTTAGTCGGGTCCAACACCGGGGAGCTGTTTTTT. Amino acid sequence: CASSLVGSNTGELFF.

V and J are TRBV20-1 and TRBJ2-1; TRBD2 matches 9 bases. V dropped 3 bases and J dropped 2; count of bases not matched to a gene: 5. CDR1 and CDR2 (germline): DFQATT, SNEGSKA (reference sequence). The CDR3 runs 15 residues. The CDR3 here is CSASWLAGTYNEQFF. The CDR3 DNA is TGCAGTGCTAGTTGGCTAGCGGGGACCTACAATGAGCAGTTCTTC.